These 10 T cell receptor beta chains were sequenced from one sample in a study of cytomegalovirus exposure and HLA in healthy donors. Libraries were prepared by immunoSEQ multiplex PCR; TCRdb keeps only in-frame clonotypes and omits some of them. Of 100,000 to 150,000 clones in the sample, approximately 94% were seen once. Sequencing input: PBMCs. The receptors were gathered from a woman between 18 and 29 years old in good health and CMV-seronegative.

This rearrangement joins TRBV2 to TRBJ1-4; D is perhaps TRBD1 (6 bases). The CDR3 contains 13 residues. V was clipped by 6 bases and J by 5 bases, with 10 bases between them. The germline gives CDR1 SNHLY, CDR2 FYNNEI. The CDR3 protein is CASRRGLNEKLFF. Written as DNA, the CDR3 is TGTGCCAGCAGGAGGGGGTTGAATGAAAAACTGTTTTTT.

The genes are TRBV28 and TRBJ2-7; the match to TRBD1 covers 8 bases. V lost 6 bases and J lost 4; bases outside the gene matches: 11. The CDR3 runs 15 residues. CDR1 is MDHEN, CDR2 SYDVKM, per germline. The CDR3 DNA is TGTGCCAGCAGCGTGACCGGGACAGGATCATACGAGCAGTACTTC. It translates to CASSVTGTGSYEQYF.

The chain recombines TRBV6-5 with TRBJ2-3, with 9 bases that match TRBD2. The germline CDR1 and CDR2 sequences are MNHEY and SVGAGI. The CDR3 loop spans 16 amino acids. V was pared by 2 bases and J by 5 bases, with 8 bases of the junction left unmatched. The CDR3 bases are TGTGCCAGCAGTTACAGCGCCGCGGGAGGGGGAGATACGCAGTATTTT. Residues: CASSYSAAGGGDTQYF.

The J gene is TRBJ1-2, the V gene TRBV19, with TRBD1 as a possible D gene (6 bases). The CDR3 totals 13 residues. Germline V gene data show CDR1 as LNHDA and CDR2 as SQIVND (reference sequence). Trimming stripped 6 bases from V and 7 bases from J, with 15 bases between. The CDR3 bases are TGTGCCAGTAGCGCCTATTGGACAGCTGGCTACACCTTC. Its translation is CASSAYWTAGYTF.

In the case of this clone: Germline and junction disagree at one end, which may indicate a read error. This rearrangement joins TRBV2 to TRBJ1-1, with unresolved D. This CDR3 has 13 residues. Germline-derived CDR1 and CDR2 are SNHLY and FYNNEI. The CDR3: CASNEGRDTEAFF. CDR3 nucleotide sequence: TGTGCCAGCAATGAAGGGAGGGACACTGAAGCTTTCTTT.

CDR3 DNA: TGTGCCAGCAGCTTCGGACAGGGCGGGAACTATGGCTACACCTTC. Protein product: CASSFGQGGNYGYTF. The rearrangement uses TRBV7-3 and TRBJ1-2; 8 nucleotides match TRBD1. CDR1 SGHTA and CDR2 FQGTGA come from the germline V gene. With 3 bases clipped from V and 2 bases from J, the junction kept 5 bases outside the gene matches. This CDR3 comprises 15 residues. The full variable domain, in which reference TRBV7-3 and TRBJ1-2 provide the parts outside the CDR3, is GAGVSQTPSNKVTEKGKYVELRCDPISGHTALYWYRQSLGQGPEFLIYFQGTGAADDSGLPNDRFFAVRPEGSVSTLKIQRTERGDSAVYLCASSFGQGGNYGYTFGSGTRLTVV.

As DNA, the CDR3 is TGTGCCAGCAGTCCCGGGGGGCGCGGGGACTATGGCTACACCTTC. It yields the protein CASSPGGRGDYGYTF. The gene calls are TRBV28 and TRBJ1-2; TRBD1 might be the D (6 bases). CDR1 MDHEN and CDR2 SYDVKM come from the germline V gene. Trimming removed 5 bases at V and 3 bases at J, with 16 bases between. The CDR3 is 15 amino acids.

This clone was picked up one time. The J gene is TRBJ1-3, the V gene TRBV4-1; D gene uncertain. The germline CDR1 and CDR2 sequences are MGHRA and YSYEKL. V lost 0 bases and J lost 0, with 6 bases in between. The CDR3 covers 15 residues. The CDR3 sequence: CASSQDRYSGNTIYF. The CDR3 nucleotides read TGCGCCAGCAGCCAAGATAGATACTCTGGAAACACCATATATTTT.

The chain has TRBV9 and TRBJ1-3; D is uncertain. The CDR3 runs to 12 residues. V dropped 6 bases and J dropped 4 bases, with 8 bases sitting between them. The germline gives CDR1 SGDLS, CDR2 YYNGEE. In DNA, the CDR3 is TGTGCCAGCAAGAACAGCGGAAACACCATATATTTT. Protein sequence: CASKNSGNTIYF.

This CDR3 reads CASSLSTFQETQYF. CDR3 coding DNA: TGTGCCAGCAGTTTGAGCACCTTTCAAGAGACCCAGTACTTC. The chain couples TRBV6-6 to TRBJ2-5; D gene unclear. CDR1 and CDR2 (germline): MNHNY, SVGAGI (reference sequence). Between the trimmed V and J ends, which lost 4 bases and 2 bases, there was a span of 11 bases. This CDR3 has 14 amino acids.